This T cell receptor beta chain was retrieved from a study of CD8 T cells in ankylosing spondylitis. Study results and limitations: It appeared that ankylosing spondylitis blood was characterized by a TCR beta motif of under ten highly homologous variants.

Trimming left V 3 bases short and J 1 base short, with 9 bases between. The CDR3 is made up of 14 amino acids. In germline, CDR1 is LNHDA, CDR2 SQIVND (reference sequence). TCR beta libraries were made by quantitative 5'-RACE with molecular barcodes. MiXCR, applied by TCRdb to the 5' RACE reads, yields one record per CDR3 protein. Of 350,000 to 450,000 distinct CDR3 sequences in the sample, more than 25% are singletons; the top ten hold under 0.9%. The table lists this clonotype with a few counts. Its antigen is not identified. The sequenced sample was blood, either unsorted or a sorted T cell fraction (not recorded which). This TCR came from a male donor with ankylosing spondylitis. V usage is TRBV19 and J usage is TRBJ1-2; D is undetermined. Here the CDR3 reads CASSIVTGNYGYTF. The CDR3 DNA follows: TGTGCCAGTAGTATCGTGACTGGTAACTATGGCTACACCTTC.